This T cell receptor beta chain was identified during a study of T cells in Graves' hyperthyroidism and ophthalmopathy. CDR1 and CDR2 (germline): DFQATT, SNEGSKA (reference sequence). J was trimmed by 6 bases and V by 5 bases; bases with no gene match: 11. CDR3 size: 17 residues. Researchers amplified the TCR beta CDR3 regions from RNA transcripts. In the first-round RT-PCR of the TCR CDR3, the HTBI primer set was used. TCRdb itself ran the multiplex PCR reads through MiXCR, one entry per CDR3 protein. The table has hundreds of thousands of distinct CDR3 sequences, approximately 16% seen once. The sequencing input was blood. This receptor was obtained from a woman younger than 30 with Graves' ophthalmopathy. J is TRBJ2-3 and V is TRBV20-1, with 16 nucleotides matching TRBD2. The CDR3 is CSAPQWGLAGGVDTQYF. As DNA, the CDR3 is TGCAGTGCTCCCCAATGGGGACTAGCGGGGGGGGTTGATACGCAGTATTTT.